This T cell receptor (beta chain) was recovered during a study of cytomegalovirus exposure and HLA in healthy donors. Study-wide results and limits: What was likely a sequencing artifact was a cluster of highly shared sequence variants. Prior analysis indicated that the majority of TCR beta V segments exhibited productivity approximately 90% or approximately 30% of the time.

Deletions cut 0 bases from V and 0 bases from J, with 9 bases between. The germline gives CDR1 MNHEY, CDR2 SVGAGI. The CDR3 loop spans 16 amino acids. 13 Jbeta primers and 60 Vbeta primers were used for the PCR. Sequencing used immunoSEQ multiplex PCR; TCRdb keeps in-frame clones, though not all of them. This table has 150,000 to 160,000 clones, 65% to 80% appearing once. The table lists this clone with a few counts. Its antigen is as yet unknown. Material for sequencing was PBMCs. This chain connects TRBV6-5 to TRBJ2-1, with D possibly TRBD2 on 5 matching bases. The TCR sequence derives from a man aged 18 to 30 in good health and CMV-seronegative. The CDR3 DNA is TGTGCCAGCAGTTACTCCGGAGGAAGCTCCTACAATGAGCAGTTCTTC. Protein sequence: CASSYSGGSSYNEQFF.